This T cell receptor beta chain was identified during a study of blood T cell repertoires in COVID-19. Study at large: Italy, Spain and the United States were the sources of the convalescent and acute COVID-19 samples. PBMCs, B-cell-depleted T cells, or T cells were the source of the cDNA or gDNA that made up the material.

Trimming stripped 2 bases from V and 2 bases from J, with 10 bases between. The CDR3 consists of 15 residues. Germline V gene lookup returns CDR1 MNHEY and CDR2 SVGEGT. It was during active infection that Seattle patients were enrolled and then longitudinally followed. Here immunoSEQ multiplex PCR was the method, and the copy in TCRdb shows in-frame clones only, minus some. The table lists roughly 77,000 clones, roughly 71% of them singletons. This TCR was recovered from a man between 60 and 75 years old with COVID-19, enrolled during active disease. The sample consisted of peripheral blood. The chain recombines TRBV6-2 or TRBV6-3 with TRBJ2-1, with a weak D call TRBD2 (6 bases). CDR3 bases: TGTGCCAGCAGTTACCGCGGGGCAACCTACAATGAGCAGTTCTTC. Protein: CASSYRGATYNEQFF.